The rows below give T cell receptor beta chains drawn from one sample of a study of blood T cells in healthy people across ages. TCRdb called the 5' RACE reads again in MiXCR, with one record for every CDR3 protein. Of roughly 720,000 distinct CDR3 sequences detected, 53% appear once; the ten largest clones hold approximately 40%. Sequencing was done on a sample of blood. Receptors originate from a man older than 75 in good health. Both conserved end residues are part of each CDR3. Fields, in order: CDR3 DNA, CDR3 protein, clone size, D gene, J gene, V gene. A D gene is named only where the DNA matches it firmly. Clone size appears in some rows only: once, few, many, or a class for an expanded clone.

CDR3 DNA: TGTGCTAGTGGGACCGGGACTAGCGCCCCAACTGAGCAGTTCTTC
CDR3 protein: CASGTGTSAPTEQFF
clone size: .
D gene: TRBD2
J gene: TRBJ2-1
V gene: TRBV12-5

CDR3 DNA: TGCAGTGCTAGATCGAACAGGAATTCCCACGAGCAGTACTTC
CDR3 protein: CSARSNRNSHEQYF
clone size: once
D gene: .
J gene: TRBJ2-7
V gene: TRBV20-1

CDR3 DNA: TGTGCCAGCAGCCCGCGCGTTACCGTGAGTGAAAAACTGTTTTTT
CDR3 protein: CASSPRVTVSEKLFF
clone size: few
D gene: .
J gene: TRBJ1-4
V gene: TRBV7-2

CDR3 DNA: TGTGCCAGCTCACCAGTCCACGGGGCCCTGGAGACCCAGTACTTC
CDR3 protein: CASSPVHGALETQYF
clone size: .
D gene: .
J gene: TRBJ2-5
V gene: TRBV18

CDR3 DNA: TGCGCCGCAGGGGGGCTAGCGGGAGTGTACGAGCAGTACTTC
CDR3 protein: CAAGGLAGVYEQYF
clone size: .
D gene: TRBD2
J gene: TRBJ2-7
V gene: TRBV4-1

CDR3 DNA: TGCGCCAGCGCTGAAAATTTTAATGAGCAGTTCTTC
CDR3 protein: CASAENFNEQFF
clone size: .
D gene: .
J gene: TRBJ2-1
V gene: TRBV10-1

CDR3 DNA: TGTGCCAGCAGTTCCCCCCGACAGGGGGCGTACAATGAGCAGTTCTTT
CDR3 protein: CASSSPRQGAYNEQFF
clone size: .
D gene: TRBD1
J gene: TRBJ2-1
V gene: TRBV12-3/TRBV12-4

CDR3 DNA: TGCAGCGTTGGTAGGCGATTGTACACTGAAGCTTTCTTT
CDR3 protein: CSVGRRLYTEAFF
clone size: .
D gene: .
J gene: TRBJ1-1
V gene: TRBV29-1

CDR3 DNA: TGCAGTGCTAGGGGACAGGGGGTCTACGAGCAGTACTTC
CDR3 protein: CSARGQGVYEQYF
clone size: .
D gene: TRBD1
J gene: TRBJ2-7
V gene: TRBV20-1

CDR3 DNA: TGTGCCAGCGAGGACAGCTCCCTCGGAAACACCATATATTTT
CDR3 protein: CASEDSSLGNTIYF
clone size: .
D gene: .
J gene: TRBJ1-3
V gene: TRBV6-1

CDR3 DNA: TGTGCCAGCAGCGGACGGGAGCAGGGCTACACCTTC
CDR3 protein: CASSGREQGYTF
clone size: few
D gene: .
J gene: TRBJ1-2
V gene: TRBV9

CDR3 DNA: TGTGCCAGCATTTGTATAGAACTGATCTACAATGAGCAGTTCTTC
CDR3 protein: CASICIELIYNEQFF
clone size: .
D gene: .
J gene: TRBJ2-1
V gene: TRBV25-1

CDR3 DNA: TGTGCCAGCTCATCCTCCCCCCGAGAGACCCAGTACTTC
CDR3 protein: CASSSSPRETQYF
clone size: few
D gene: .
J gene: TRBJ2-5
V gene: TRBV18

CDR3 DNA: TGTGCCAGCAGCTTAGCTGAGGGACTAGCGGGTAGCTACGAGCAGTACTTC
CDR3 protein: CASSLAEGLAGSYEQYF
clone size: .
D gene: TRBD2
J gene: TRBJ2-7
V gene: TRBV7-6

CDR3 DNA: TGTGCCAGCAGCGGGGCGGTCCTAGGGAGCTCCTATAATTCACCCCTCCACTTT
CDR3 protein: CASSGAVLGSSYNSPLHF
clone size: .
D gene: .
J gene: TRBJ1-6
V gene: TRBV6-1

CDR3 DNA: TGTGCCAGCAACCGTTACGAGCAGTACTTC
CDR3 protein: CASNRYEQYF
clone size: few
D gene: .
J gene: TRBJ2-7
V gene: TRBV7-2

CDR3 DNA: TGTGCCAGCAGCTCCGAGCAGGGGAGTATGCTCGGGACCCAGTACTTC
CDR3 protein: CASSSEQGSMLGTQYF
clone size: .
D gene: .
J gene: TRBJ2-5
V gene: TRBV5-6

CDR3 DNA: TGTGCCACCAGTGATTTGCGGGGGATAGAGAGGTTGTATTTT
CDR3 protein: CATSDLRGIERLYF
clone size: few
D gene: .
J gene: TRBJ2-3
V gene: TRBV24-1

CDR3 DNA: TGCGCCAGCAGCCCAAGGACTCCTTCAGATACGCAGTATTTT
CDR3 protein: CASSPRTPSDTQYF
clone size: few
D gene: .
J gene: TRBJ2-3
V gene: TRBV5-1

CDR3 DNA: TGTGCCAGCAGTTTACAGCGACAGGGGGGGGAGCAGTACTTC
CDR3 protein: CASSLQRQGGEQYF
clone size: .
D gene: TRBD1
J gene: TRBJ2-7
V gene: TRBV28

CDR3 DNA: TGTGCCAGCAGCGTAGCCGGGGCGAACACTGAAGCTTTCTTT
CDR3 protein: CASSVAGANTEAFF
clone size: .
D gene: .
J gene: TRBJ1-1
V gene: TRBV9

CDR3 DNA: TGTGCCAGCAGGAGGGGACTAGGGGCTTACAATGAGCAGTACTTC
CDR3 protein: CASRRGLGAYNEQYF
clone size: .
D gene: TRBD2
J gene: TRBJ2-7
V gene: TRBV2

CDR3 DNA: TGTGCCAGCAGAACCGACGAGCGGACCGGAAAACTGTTTTTT
CDR3 protein: CASRTDERTGKLFF
clone size: .
D gene: .
J gene: TRBJ1-4
V gene: TRBV12-3/TRBV12-4

CDR3 DNA: TGTGCCAGCAGCTCCGGACCCGAGGGCAATGAGCAGTACTTC
CDR3 protein: CASSSGPEGNEQYF
clone size: .
D gene: .
J gene: TRBJ2-7
V gene: TRBV7-9

CDR3 DNA: TGCGCCAGCAGCTCCCAACCCTCCTACGAGCAGTACTTC
CDR3 protein: CASSSQPSYEQYF
clone size: .
D gene: .
J gene: TRBJ2-7
V gene: TRBV5-1

CDR3 DNA: TGTGCCAGCAGCCCGCAAAGAAGCACAGATACGCAGTATTTT
CDR3 protein: CASSPQRSTDTQYF
clone size: .
D gene: .
J gene: TRBJ2-3
V gene: TRBV7-2

CDR3 DNA: TGTGCCAGCAGCTTGCCGGGGCCACATGCCAATGAGCAGTTCTTC
CDR3 protein: CASSLPGPHANEQFF
clone size: .
D gene: .
J gene: TRBJ2-1
V gene: TRBV5-4

CDR3 DNA: TGTGCCAGCAGCCCCGGGCGTCTCGATGGCTACACCTTC
CDR3 protein: CASSPGRLDGYTF
clone size: .
D gene: .
J gene: TRBJ1-2
V gene: TRBV6-5

CDR3 DNA: TGTGCCACCAGTGATTTGCCACCGACAGGGCTGGGGTTCTACGAGCAGTACTTC
CDR3 protein: CATSDLPPTGLGFYEQYF
clone size: few
D gene: TRBD1
J gene: TRBJ2-7
V gene: TRBV24-1

CDR3 DNA: TGTGCCAGCAGCAAAGCCGGGACCGCATTATATGGCTACACCTTC
CDR3 protein: CASSKAGTALYGYTF
clone size: .
D gene: .
J gene: TRBJ1-2
V gene: TRBV5-4

CDR3 DNA: TGTGCCAGCAGCCCCCGGGACAGGGTTTCTGGCTACACCTTC
CDR3 protein: CASSPRDRVSGYTF
clone size: .
D gene: TRBD1
J gene: TRBJ1-2
V gene: TRBV5-5

CDR3 DNA: TGTGCCAGCAGTTTATCGAAAGGGGGTCGCGGTGAAAAACTGTTTTTT
CDR3 protein: CASSLSKGGRGEKLFF
clone size: .
D gene: .
J gene: TRBJ1-4
V gene: TRBV27

CDR3 DNA: TGTGCCATCAGCCCGGGACAGGTGGGGCATGGCTACACCTTC
CDR3 protein: CAISPGQVGHGYTF
clone size: .
D gene: TRBD1
J gene: TRBJ1-2
V gene: TRBV10-3

CDR3 DNA: TGTGCCAGCAGCCCCAGAAGGGGGCTGGACGAGCAGTACTTC
CDR3 protein: CASSPRRGLDEQYF
clone size: few
D gene: TRBD1
J gene: TRBJ2-7
V gene: TRBV4-2

CDR3 DNA: TGTGCCAGCTCCCTTCGCCCAGAGACCCAGTACTTC
CDR3 protein: CASSLRPETQYF
clone size: .
D gene: .
J gene: TRBJ2-5
V gene: TRBV25-1

CDR3 DNA: TGTGCCAGCTCACCAATGCTGGACTCCTACGAGCAGTACTTC
CDR3 protein: CASSPMLDSYEQYF
clone size: .
D gene: .
J gene: TRBJ2-7
V gene: TRBV18

CDR3 DNA: TGCGCCAGCAGCTTAGGACAGGGCTCTCACAATGAGCAGTTCTTC
CDR3 protein: CASSLGQGSHNEQFF
clone size: .
D gene: TRBD1
J gene: TRBJ2-1
V gene: TRBV5-1

CDR3 DNA: TGTGCCAGCTCAACCGTGAGCACAGATACGCAGTATTTT
CDR3 protein: CASSTVSTDTQYF
clone size: few
D gene: .
J gene: TRBJ2-3
V gene: TRBV18

CDR3 DNA: TGTGCCAGCAGCACCCCCCGGGCTCATTCACCCCTCCACTTT
CDR3 protein: CASSTPRAHSPLHF
clone size: .
D gene: .
J gene: TRBJ1-6
V gene: TRBV11-2

CDR3 DNA: TGTGCCAGCAGCTCTCTTAAACCAGGACGGAAGGCGGCCCAGTACTTC
CDR3 protein: CASSSLKPGRKAAQYF
clone size: few
D gene: .
J gene: TRBJ2-5
V gene: TRBV11-2

CDR3 DNA: TGCGCCAGCAGCCAAGGGGCCCCACAAGCAATCATTCAGTACTTC
CDR3 protein: CASSQGAPQAIIQYF
clone size: .
D gene: .
J gene: TRBJ2-4
V gene: TRBV4-1

CDR3 DNA: TGTGCCAGCAGGGAGGGGCCTTGGGAGCAGTACTTC
CDR3 protein: CASREGPWEQYF
clone size: .
D gene: .
J gene: TRBJ2-7
V gene: TRBV6-2/TRBV6-3

CDR3 DNA: TGTGCCAGCAGGGTGGACAGGAGCTCCTACAATGAGCAGTTCTTC
CDR3 protein: CASRVDRSSYNEQFF
clone size: .
D gene: TRBD1
J gene: TRBJ2-1
V gene: TRBV5-4

CDR3 DNA: TGTGCCAGCATCTTGGCGGAAACGACCAACTACGAGCAGTACTTC
CDR3 protein: CASILAETTNYEQYF
clone size: .
D gene: .
J gene: TRBJ2-7
V gene: TRBV2

CDR3 DNA: TGTGCCAGCAGCTTATGGACAGGGAAAAACACTGAAGCTTTCTTT
CDR3 protein: CASSLWTGKNTEAFF
clone size: .
D gene: TRBD1
J gene: TRBJ1-1
V gene: TRBV7-9

CDR3 DNA: TGTGCCAGCAGCCAGAGACAGGGGGCGAGGGAGCAGTTCTTC
CDR3 protein: CASSQRQGAREQFF
clone size: .
D gene: TRBD1
J gene: TRBJ2-1
V gene: TRBV6-5

CDR3 DNA: TGTGCCAGCAGTTACGGACCCCCTGGGGAGACCCAGTACTTC
CDR3 protein: CASSYGPPGETQYF
clone size: few
D gene: .
J gene: TRBJ2-5
V gene: TRBV27

CDR3 DNA: TGTGCCAGCAGCTCCCCCCTAGTGGGTTCGATGGAGACCCAGTACTTC
CDR3 protein: CASSSPLVGSMETQYF
clone size: many
D gene: .
J gene: TRBJ2-5
V gene: TRBV6-2/TRBV6-3

CDR3 DNA: TGTGCCAGCAGCCAAACCCCATTCGGACAGGATGGCTACACCTTC
CDR3 protein: CASSQTPFGQDGYTF
clone size: once
D gene: TRBD1
J gene: TRBJ1-2
V gene: TRBV3-1

CDR3 DNA: TGTGCCGCCAGTGACCCCCTGGATTCCTACGAGCAGTACTTC
CDR3 protein: CAASDPLDSYEQYF
clone size: .
D gene: .
J gene: TRBJ2-7
V gene: TRBV24-1

CDR3 DNA: TGCGCCAGCAGCAGGGGGACAGCCGGGGCCAACGTCCTGACTTTC
CDR3 protein: CASSRGTAGANVLTF
clone size: .
D gene: TRBD1
J gene: TRBJ2-6
V gene: TRBV5-1

CDR3 DNA: TGTGCCAGCAGTGAATTTCAGGGGGCAATCTATGGCTACACCTTC
CDR3 protein: CASSEFQGAIYGYTF
clone size: .
D gene: TRBD1
J gene: TRBJ1-2
V gene: TRBV2

CDR3 DNA: TGCAGTGCCTCCGCGGTAGGGACTAGTTATAACGAGCAGTACTTC
CDR3 protein: CSASAVGTSYNEQYF
clone size: many
D gene: TRBD2
J gene: TRBJ2-7
V gene: TRBV20-1

CDR3 DNA: TGCAGCGTTGCCGGGACAGGGAGGACCCAGTACTTC
CDR3 protein: CSVAGTGRTQYF
clone size: few
D gene: TRBD1
J gene: TRBJ2-5
V gene: TRBV29-1

CDR3 DNA: TGTGCCAGCAGTGTAGGACTCGCAGGAGGCTACACCTTC
CDR3 protein: CASSVGLAGGYTF
clone size: .
D gene: .
J gene: TRBJ1-2
V gene: TRBV12-3/TRBV12-4

CDR3 DNA: TGTGCCAGCAGCTCACTGACCGGGACAGAGAGCACAGATACGCAGTATTTT
CDR3 protein: CASSSLTGTESTDTQYF
clone size: .
D gene: TRBD1
J gene: TRBJ2-3
V gene: TRBV11-3

CDR3 DNA: TGTGCCAGCAGCCAATGGGGACAGGGCAGCTCCTACGAGCAGTACTTC
CDR3 protein: CASSQWGQGSSYEQYF
clone size: .
D gene: TRBD1
J gene: TRBJ2-7
V gene: TRBV14